The subject of this entry is one TCR beta chain. This clone was observed once. Its target antigen remains unknown. No base quality information exists; no much larger clone differs at one position. Using the deep immunoSEQ assay, TCR CDR3 regions were amplified from genomic DNA by multiplex PCR. Genomic DNA extracted from each cell subset was distributed evenly over all wells of several immunoSEQ 96-well plates, and each plate served as one replicate. For sorted subsets, each replicate PCR was loaded with 200 ng genomic DNA, equivalent to some 27,000 T cell genomes. Purified libraries were quantified with a Qubit 3.0 fluorometer, sized on a Bioanalyzer 2100, and re-quantified with the KAPA Library Quantification kit. A separate single-read 150-cycle Illumina NextSeq 550 flow cell was used to sequence each immunoSEQ 96-well plate. As for the authors' bioinformatics: Because the immunoSEQ output included only junctional sequences and no quality scores, the filtering could not be the same as the filtering used for full-length reads. To assign V/J genes and CDR3, sequences were annotated against IMGT germline references using PyIR, a Python wrapper for IgBLAST v1.9. Reads with weak V/J assignments (E-value above 1e-6), missing CDR3, stop codons, out-of-frame junctions, or ambiguous translated residues were removed. V3J clonotypes were defined by identical inferred V gene, J gene, and CDR3 amino acid sequence. Percentage overlap between repertoires was computed as shared unique clonotypes divided by the size of the smaller repertoire. Richness of each repertoire was evaluated using RTK rarefaction, the Chao1 estimator, and Recon v2.1 estimates of unobserved clonotypes. OLGA was used to compute generation probabilities for all TCRbeta clonotypes that the gDNA method yielded from several donors. Held by TCRdb, this immuneACCESS table contains in-frame sequences only and omits some clones. Under half of the omission traces to an unresolved V gene where checked; the cause of the rest is unknown. V, J and clone size were drawn from that table, and D and trimming were deduced from the DNA. The sample table lists approximately 600,000 clones, approximately 96% of them with a count of one. The ten largest clones represent over 0.1% of the sample.

The germline V gene encodes CDR1 PRHDT and CDR2 FYEKMQ (reference sequence). The CDR3 spans 14 residues, from the cysteine through the phenylalanine. Of the read, only the CDR3 DNA is kept; its 42 bases are in frame from base 1. V drops 3 bases and J drops 9 bases, leaving 17 bases in between. This specimen belongs to a study of shared clonotypes between healthy human individuals (TCRdb year 2020). Context from the whole study: A couple of women and three men aged 18 to 49 years were included in the cohort. Per donor, three plates each were used for CD4 naive and CD4 memory, two for CD8 naive, and one for CD8 memory. To estimate repertoire size and how much clonotype sharing occurs between individuals, the study deeply sequenced the blood TCR repertoires of about 5 healthy adults. To increase sequencing depth and limit assay-specific biases, different laboratories used diverse techniques to prepare libraries and sequence TCR repertoires. Leukapheresis yielded between about 0.94 and 8.9 billion PBMCs per donor. Results and caveats for the whole study, not just this receptor: Naive subsets generally had larger estimated clonotype richness than memory subsets did. Sampling was restricted to blood, and TCR repertoires in tissues likely differ from the TCR repertoires found in blood. Even with the large sequencing depth, rarefaction of the sorted-subset datasets indicated that sequencing was incomplete. The small number of donors limited the genetic and exposure-history diversity represented. When a few donors were compared, the shared fraction of clonotypes was about 5% for naive CD4, 3% to 4% for naive CD8, 2% to 2.5% for memory CD4, and less than 0.45% for memory CD8. Pairwise subsampling led to the expectation that sequencing depth would affect the degree of clonotype sharing among donors. Compared with non-shared clonotypes, clonotypes shared by all four sorted-subset donors had higher generation probabilities.

CD8 naive samples were obtained by positive selection for CCR7 among CD45RO-negative cells, yielding a CD45RA+CCR7+ population from which TemRA cells were excluded. Donors were healthy HIV-negative adults with no recently reported acute infections or vaccinations. Every donor was a Caucasian adult living in Nashville, Tennessee, USA. Blood was obtained by leukapheresis, after which PBMCs were separated by Ficoll-Histopaque density gradient centrifugation and cryopreserved in liquid nitrogen vapor phase. Purity and quantity of every magnetically sorted T cell population were checked by analytical flow cytometry. Each sorted fraction had its genomic DNA isolated and then quantified by UV absorbance on a Nanodrop 2000c.

Sequenced: naive CD8+ T cells sorted from blood. This sample's cell subset or site label indicates: CD45RA+CCR7+. The TCR was taken from a woman between 25 and 40 years old in good health. The chain uses TRBV13 and TRBJ2-5; D gene: possibly TRBD1, on 6 matching bases. CDR3 sequence: CASSFGVGGAAQYF. The DNA sequence is given as TGTGCCAGCAGCTTTGGGGTAGGGGGAGCGGCCCAGTACTTC. Full variable domain (CDR3 extended with the reference TRBV13 and TRBJ2-5 proteins): AAGVIQSPRHLIKEKRETATLKCYPIPRHDTVYWYQQGPGQDPQFLISFYEKMQSDKGSIPDRFSAQQFSDYHSELNMSSLELGDSALYFCASSFGVGGAAQYFGPGTRLLVL.